These T cell receptor beta chains were read from a single sample in a study of blood T cells in healthy people across ages. TCRdb itself ran the 5' RACE reads through MiXCR, one entry per CDR3 protein. This sample has roughly 730,000 distinct CDR3 sequences, with about 56% found just once. Material for sequencing was blood. These receptors were obtained from a man aged 35 to 55 in good health. CDR3s include the opening cysteine and the closing phenylalanine or tryptophan. A D gene is named only where the DNA matches it firmly. Size tells how often a clone was seen (once, few, many) or the class of an expanded clone, and some rows leave it out.

j_call,clone_size,d_call,v_call,cdr3_aa,cdr3_nt
TRBJ2-5,-,-,TRBV5-1,CASSPADEEEETQYF,TGCGCCAGCAGCCCGGCCGACGAGGAGGAGGAGACCCAGTACTTC
TRBJ2-3,-,-,TRBV7-8,CASSFPAHLDTQYF,TGTGCCAGCAGCTTTCCCGCCCACCTGGATACGCAGTATTTT
TRBJ2-7,-,TRBD2,TRBV2,CASSDFLADTGYF,TGTGCCAGCAGTGATTTTCTAGCGGATACTGGGTACTTC
TRBJ2-2,few,-,TRBV9,CASSVALRDTGELFF,TGTGCCAGCAGCGTAGCTTTGAGGGATACCGGGGAGCTGTTTTTT
TRBJ2-4,few,TRBD2,TRBV20-1,CSARDASGRAKNIQYF,TGCAGTGCTAGAGACGCTAGCGGGAGAGCCAAAAACATTCAGTACTTC
TRBJ1-5,-,TRBD1,TRBV6-2/TRBV6-3,CASSPRGQGTGQPQHF,TGTGCCAGCAGCCCCAGAGGACAGGGGACCGGTCAGCCCCAGCATTTT
TRBJ2-7,few,TRBD2,TRBV20-1,CSARDGTTYEQYF,TGCAGTGCTAGAGATGGGACTACCTACGAGCAGTACTTC
TRBJ2-5,few,-,TRBV10-2,CASRRGPSETQYF,TGCGCCAGCAGGCGGGGACCCTCAGAGACCCAGTACTTC
TRBJ2-4,-,-,TRBV7-2,CASSPQGGKNIQYF,TGTGCCAGCAGCCCTCAGGGTGGCAAAAACATTCAGTACTTC
TRBJ2-1,-,TRBD2,TRBV28,CASSSPSGGSGEQFF,TGTGCCAGCAGTTCCCCTAGCGGGGGGTCGGGAGAGCAGTTCTTC
TRBJ2-1,-,-,TRBV7-2,CASSRDRRGGHNEQFF,TGTGCCAGCAGCCGGGACAGGAGGGGGGGACACAATGAGCAGTTCTTC
TRBJ1-2,-,TRBD1,TRBV20-1,CRARDRVHGYTF,TGCAGGGCGCGCGACAGGGTTCATGGCTACACCTTC
TRBJ2-5,-,-,TRBV20-1,CSAPIRGQETQYF,TGCAGTGCCCCGATCCGGGGCCAAGAGACCCAGTACTTC
TRBJ2-1,-,TRBD1,TRBV6-1,CASSPLDRFNEQFF,TGTGCCAGCAGTCCCCTGGACAGGTTCAATGAGCAGTTCTTC
TRBJ2-7,few,-,TRBV29-1,CSGGDPSSEQYF,TGCAGCGGAGGGGACCCCTCGTCCGAGCAGTACTTC
TRBJ2-2,-,TRBD1,TRBV2,CASSEGNRGGTGELFF,TGTGCCAGCAGTGAAGGGAACAGGGGTGGCACCGGGGAGCTGTTTTTT